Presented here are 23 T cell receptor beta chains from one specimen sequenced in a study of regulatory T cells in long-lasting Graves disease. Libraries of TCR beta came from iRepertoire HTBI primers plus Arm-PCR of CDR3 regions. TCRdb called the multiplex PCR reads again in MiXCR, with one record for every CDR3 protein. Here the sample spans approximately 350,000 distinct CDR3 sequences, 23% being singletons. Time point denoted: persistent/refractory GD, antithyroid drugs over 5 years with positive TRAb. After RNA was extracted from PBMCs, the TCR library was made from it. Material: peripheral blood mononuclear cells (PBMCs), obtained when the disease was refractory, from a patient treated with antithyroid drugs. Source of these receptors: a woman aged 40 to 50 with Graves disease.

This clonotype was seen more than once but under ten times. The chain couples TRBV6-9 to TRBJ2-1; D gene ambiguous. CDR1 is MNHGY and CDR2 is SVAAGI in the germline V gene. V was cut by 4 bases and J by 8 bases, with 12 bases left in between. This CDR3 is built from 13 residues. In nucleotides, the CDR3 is TGTGCCAGCAGTTGGGAAGCAGGAGATGAGCAGTTCTTC. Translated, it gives CASSWEAGDEQFF.

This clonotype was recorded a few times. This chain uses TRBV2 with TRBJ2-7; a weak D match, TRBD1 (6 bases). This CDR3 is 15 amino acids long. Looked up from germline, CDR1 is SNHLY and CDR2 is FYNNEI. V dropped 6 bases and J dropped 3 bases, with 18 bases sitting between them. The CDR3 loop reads CASRVPGTQNYEQYF. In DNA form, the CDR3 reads TGTGCCAGCAGAGTACCCGGGACACAGAACTACGAGCAGTACTTC.

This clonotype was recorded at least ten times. The CDR3 region has the DNA TGTGCCAGCAGTTTAGACGGCGAAGGGGAAAAACTGTTTTTT. Encoded protein: CASSLDGEGEKLFF. V usage is TRBV12-3 or TRBV12-4 and J usage is TRBJ1-4; D gene unclear. This CDR3 comprises 14 residues. The V and J ends lost 1 base and 8 bases respectively, with 11 bases between them.

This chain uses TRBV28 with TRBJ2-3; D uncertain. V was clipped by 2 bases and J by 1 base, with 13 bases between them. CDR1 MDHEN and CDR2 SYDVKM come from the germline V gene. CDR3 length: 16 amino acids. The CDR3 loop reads CASSLTPAKRTDTQYF. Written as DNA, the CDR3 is TGTGCCAGCAGTTTAACCCCAGCGAAACGCACAGATACGCAGTATTTT. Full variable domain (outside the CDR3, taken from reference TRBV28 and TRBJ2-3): DVKVTQSSRYLVKRTGEKVFLECVQDMDHENMFWYRQDPGLGLRLIYFSYDVKMKEKGDIPEGYSVSREKKERFSLILESASTNQTSMYLCASSLTPAKRTDTQYFGPGTRLTVL.

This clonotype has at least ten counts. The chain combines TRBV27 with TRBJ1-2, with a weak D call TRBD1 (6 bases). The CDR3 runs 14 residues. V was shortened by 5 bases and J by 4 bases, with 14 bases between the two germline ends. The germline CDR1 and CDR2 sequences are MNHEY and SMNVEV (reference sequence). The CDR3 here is CASSPGAAGYGYTF. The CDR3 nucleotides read TGTGCCAGCAGTCCAGGGGCGGCGGGCTATGGCTACACCTTC.

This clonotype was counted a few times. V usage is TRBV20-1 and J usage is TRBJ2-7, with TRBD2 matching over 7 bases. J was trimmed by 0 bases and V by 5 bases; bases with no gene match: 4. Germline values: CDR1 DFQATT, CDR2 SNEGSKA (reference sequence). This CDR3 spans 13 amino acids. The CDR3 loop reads CSASAGNSYEQYF. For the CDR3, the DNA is TGCAGTGCTTCAGCGGGGAACTCCTACGAGCAGTACTTC.

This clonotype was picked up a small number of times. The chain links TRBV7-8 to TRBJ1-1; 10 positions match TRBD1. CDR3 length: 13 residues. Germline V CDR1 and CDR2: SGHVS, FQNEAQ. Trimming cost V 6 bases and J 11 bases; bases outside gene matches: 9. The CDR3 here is CASRKTGGAGAFF. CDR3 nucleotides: TGTGCCAGCAGAAAGACAGGGGGCGCGGGGGCTTTCTTT.

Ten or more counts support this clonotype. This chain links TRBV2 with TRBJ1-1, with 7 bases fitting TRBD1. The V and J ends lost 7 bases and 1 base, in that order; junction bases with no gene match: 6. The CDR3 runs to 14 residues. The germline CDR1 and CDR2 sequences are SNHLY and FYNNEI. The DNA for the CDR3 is TGTGCCAGCAACCACAGGGGTTCGAACACTGAAGCTTTCTTT. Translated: CASNHRGSNTEAFF.

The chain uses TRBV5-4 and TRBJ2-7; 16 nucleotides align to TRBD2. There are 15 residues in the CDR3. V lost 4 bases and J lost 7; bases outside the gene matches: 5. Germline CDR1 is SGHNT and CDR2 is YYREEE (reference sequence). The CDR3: CASSPGLAGGEEQYF. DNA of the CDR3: TGTGCCAGCAGCCCGGGACTAGCGGGAGGGGAAGAGCAGTACTTC.

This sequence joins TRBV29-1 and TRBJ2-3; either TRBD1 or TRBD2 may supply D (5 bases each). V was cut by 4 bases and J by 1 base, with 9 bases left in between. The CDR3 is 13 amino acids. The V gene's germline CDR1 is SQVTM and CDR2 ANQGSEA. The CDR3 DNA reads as TGCAGCGTTGGGGGGAGTGGCACAGATACGCAGTATTTT. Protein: CSVGGSGTDTQYF.

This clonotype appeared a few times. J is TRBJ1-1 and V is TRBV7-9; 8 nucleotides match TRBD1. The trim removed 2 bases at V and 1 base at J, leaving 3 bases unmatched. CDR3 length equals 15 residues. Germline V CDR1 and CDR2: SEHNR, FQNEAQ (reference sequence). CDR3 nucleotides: TGTGCCAGCAGCTTACTGCAGGGGGCGAACACTGAAGCTTTCTTT. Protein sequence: CASSLLQGANTEAFF.

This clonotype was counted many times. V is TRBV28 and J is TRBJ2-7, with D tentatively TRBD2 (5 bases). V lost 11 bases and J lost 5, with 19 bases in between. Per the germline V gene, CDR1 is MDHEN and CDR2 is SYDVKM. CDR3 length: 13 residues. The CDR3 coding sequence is TGTGCCGGGGAGACACTTTCGGACCACGAGCAGTACTTC. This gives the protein CAGETLSDHEQYF.

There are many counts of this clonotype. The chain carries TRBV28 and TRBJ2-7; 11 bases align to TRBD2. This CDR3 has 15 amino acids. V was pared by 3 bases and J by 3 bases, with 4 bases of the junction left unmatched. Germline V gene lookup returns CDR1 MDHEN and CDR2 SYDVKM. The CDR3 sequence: CASSLASGRHYEQYF. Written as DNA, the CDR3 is TGTGCCAGCAGTTTGGCTAGCGGGAGGCACTACGAGCAGTACTTC.

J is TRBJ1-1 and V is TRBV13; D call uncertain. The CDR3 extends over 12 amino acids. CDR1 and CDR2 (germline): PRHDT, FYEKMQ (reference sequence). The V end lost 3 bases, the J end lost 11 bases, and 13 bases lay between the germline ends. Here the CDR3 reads CASSLAPAEAFF. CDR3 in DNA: TGTGCCAGCAGCTTGGCCCCTGCCGAGGCTTTCTTT.

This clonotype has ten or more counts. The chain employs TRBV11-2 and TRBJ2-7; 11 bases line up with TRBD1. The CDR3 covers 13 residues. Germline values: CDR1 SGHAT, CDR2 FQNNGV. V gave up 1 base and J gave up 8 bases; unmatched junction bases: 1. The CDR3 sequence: CASSLGDRGKQYF. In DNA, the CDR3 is TGTGCCAGCAGCTTAGGGGACAGGGGGAAGCAGTACTTC.

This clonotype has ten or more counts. The CDR3 loop reads CASSTPHDSGGEKLFF. DNA for the CDR3: TGTGCCAGCAGCACACCTCATGACAGTGGAGGTGAAAAACTGTTTTTT. V and J are TRBV28 and TRBJ1-4; perhaps TRBD1 as D (5 bases). V lost 6 bases and J lost 7, with 21 bases in between. There are 16 residues in the CDR3. Germline V lookup: CDR1 MDHEN, CDR2 SYDVKM.

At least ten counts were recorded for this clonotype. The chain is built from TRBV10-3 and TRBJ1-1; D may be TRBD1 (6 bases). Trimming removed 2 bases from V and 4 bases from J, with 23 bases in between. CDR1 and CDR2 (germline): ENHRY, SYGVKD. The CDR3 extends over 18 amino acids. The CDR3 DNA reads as TGTGCCATCAGTGAGGGGACAAGGCGCGGGGGGGCCGGCACTGAAGCTTTCTTT. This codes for CAISEGTRRGGAGTEAFF.

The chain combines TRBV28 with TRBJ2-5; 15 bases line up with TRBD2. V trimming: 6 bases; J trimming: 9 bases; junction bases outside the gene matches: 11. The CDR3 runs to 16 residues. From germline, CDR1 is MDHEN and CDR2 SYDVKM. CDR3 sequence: CASSNQGTSGRWAQYF. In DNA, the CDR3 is TGTGCCAGCAGCAATCAGGGGACTAGCGGGAGGTGGGCCCAGTACTTC.

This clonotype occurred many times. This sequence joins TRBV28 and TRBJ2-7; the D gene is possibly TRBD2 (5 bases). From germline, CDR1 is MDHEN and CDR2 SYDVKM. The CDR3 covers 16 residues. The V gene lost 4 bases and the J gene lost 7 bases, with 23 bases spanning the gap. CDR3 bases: TGTGCCAGCAGTTCCCCGGCGGTAGCGAGCGCCCGGGAGCAGTACTTC. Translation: CASSSPAVASAREQYF. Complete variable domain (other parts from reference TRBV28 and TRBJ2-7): DVKVTQSSRYLVKRTGEKVFLECVQDMDHENMFWYRQDPGLGLRLIYFSYDVKMKEKGDIPEGYSVSREKKERFSLILESASTNQTSMYLCASSSPAVASAREQYFGPGTRLTVT.

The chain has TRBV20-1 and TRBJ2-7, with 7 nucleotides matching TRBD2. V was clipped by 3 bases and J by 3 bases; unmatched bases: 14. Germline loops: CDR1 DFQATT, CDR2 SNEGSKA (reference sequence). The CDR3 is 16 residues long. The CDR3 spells CSASPPVGGRGYEQYF. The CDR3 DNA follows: TGCAGTGCTAGTCCCCCGGTCGGGGGGAGGGGCTACGAGCAGTACTTC.

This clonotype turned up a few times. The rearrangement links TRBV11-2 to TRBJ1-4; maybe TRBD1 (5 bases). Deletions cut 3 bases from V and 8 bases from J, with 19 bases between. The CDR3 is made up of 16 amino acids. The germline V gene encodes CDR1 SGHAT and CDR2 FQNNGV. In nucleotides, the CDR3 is TGTGCCAGCAGCTTCACCGGGACTCCCGTTAGGGAAAAACTGTTTTTT. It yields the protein CASSFTGTPVREKLFF.

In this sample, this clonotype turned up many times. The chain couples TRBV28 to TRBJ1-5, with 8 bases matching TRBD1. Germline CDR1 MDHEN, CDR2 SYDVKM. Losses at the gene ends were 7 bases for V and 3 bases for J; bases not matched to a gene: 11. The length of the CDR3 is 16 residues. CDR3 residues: CASTRPRTGFNQPQHF. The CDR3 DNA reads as TGTGCCAGCACTAGACCTCGGACAGGGTTCAATCAGCCCCAGCATTTT. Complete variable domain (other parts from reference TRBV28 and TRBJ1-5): DVKVTQSSRYLVKRTGEKVFLECVQDMDHENMFWYRQDPGLGLRLIYFSYDVKMKEKGDIPEGYSVSREKKERFSLILESASTNQTSMYLCASTRPRTGFNQPQHFGDGTRLSIL.

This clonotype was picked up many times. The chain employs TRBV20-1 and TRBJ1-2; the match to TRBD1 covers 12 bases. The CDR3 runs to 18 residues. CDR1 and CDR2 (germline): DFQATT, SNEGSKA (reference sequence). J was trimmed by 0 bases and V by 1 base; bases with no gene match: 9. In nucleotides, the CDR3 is TGCAGTGCTAGAGTCTTTCCGGGACAGGGGGCGACTAACTATGGCTACACCTTC. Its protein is CSARVFPGQGATNYGYTF.